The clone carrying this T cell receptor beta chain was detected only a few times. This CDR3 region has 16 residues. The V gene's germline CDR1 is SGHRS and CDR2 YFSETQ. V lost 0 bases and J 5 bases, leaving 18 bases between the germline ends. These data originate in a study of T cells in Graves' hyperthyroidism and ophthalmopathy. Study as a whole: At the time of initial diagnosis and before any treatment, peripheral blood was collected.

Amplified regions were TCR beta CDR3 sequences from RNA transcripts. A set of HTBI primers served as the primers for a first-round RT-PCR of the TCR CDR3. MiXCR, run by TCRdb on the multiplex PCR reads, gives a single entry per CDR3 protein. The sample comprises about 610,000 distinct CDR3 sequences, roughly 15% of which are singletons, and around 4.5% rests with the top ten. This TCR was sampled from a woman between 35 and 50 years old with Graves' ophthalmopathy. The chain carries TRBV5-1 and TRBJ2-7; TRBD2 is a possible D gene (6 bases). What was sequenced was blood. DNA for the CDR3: TGCGCCAGCAGCTTGGGATTAGGCGGGGTACGGGACGAGCAGTACTTC. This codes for CASSLGLGGVRDEQYF.